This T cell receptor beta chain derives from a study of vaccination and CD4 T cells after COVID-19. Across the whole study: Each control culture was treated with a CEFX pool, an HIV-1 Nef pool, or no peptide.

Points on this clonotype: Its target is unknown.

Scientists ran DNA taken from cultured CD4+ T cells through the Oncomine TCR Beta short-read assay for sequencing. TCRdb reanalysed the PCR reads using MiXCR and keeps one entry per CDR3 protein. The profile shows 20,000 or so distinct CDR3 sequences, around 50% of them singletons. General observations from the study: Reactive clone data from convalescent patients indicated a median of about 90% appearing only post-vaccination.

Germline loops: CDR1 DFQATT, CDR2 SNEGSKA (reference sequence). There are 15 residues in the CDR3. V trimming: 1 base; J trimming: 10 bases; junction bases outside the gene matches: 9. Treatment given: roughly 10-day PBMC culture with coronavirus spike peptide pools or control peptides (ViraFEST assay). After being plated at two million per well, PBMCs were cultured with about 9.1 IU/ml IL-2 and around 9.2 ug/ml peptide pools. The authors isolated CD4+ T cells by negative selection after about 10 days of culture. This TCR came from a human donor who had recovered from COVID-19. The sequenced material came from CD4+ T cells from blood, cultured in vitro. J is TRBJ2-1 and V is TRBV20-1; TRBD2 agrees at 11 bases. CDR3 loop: CSARVPLAGVGEQFF. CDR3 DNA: TGCAGTGCTAGAGTTCCACTAGCGGGAGTCGGCGAGCAGTTCTTC.